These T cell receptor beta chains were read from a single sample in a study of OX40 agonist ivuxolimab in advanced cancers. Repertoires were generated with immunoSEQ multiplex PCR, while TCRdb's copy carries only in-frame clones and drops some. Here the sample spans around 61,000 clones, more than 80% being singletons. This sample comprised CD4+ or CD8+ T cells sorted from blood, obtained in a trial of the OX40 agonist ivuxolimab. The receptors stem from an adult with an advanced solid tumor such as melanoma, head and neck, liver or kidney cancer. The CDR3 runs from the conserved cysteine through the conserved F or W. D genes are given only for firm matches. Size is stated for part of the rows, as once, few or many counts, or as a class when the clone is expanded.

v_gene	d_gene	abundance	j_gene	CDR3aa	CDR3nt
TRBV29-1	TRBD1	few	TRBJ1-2	CSVEGGRGVLYGYTF	TGCAGCGTTGAAGGGGGCAGGGGGGTCCTCTATGGCTACACCTTC
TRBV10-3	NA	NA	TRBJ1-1	CAISGQTGAFF	TGTGCCATCAGTGGCCAAACTGGAGCTTTCTTT
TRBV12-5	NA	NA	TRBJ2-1	CASGQHREQFF	TGTGCTAGTGGACAACACCGGGAGCAGTTCTTC
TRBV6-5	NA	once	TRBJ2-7	CASSQSRALNYEQYF	TGTGCCAGCAGCCAAAGCAGGGCCCTCAACTACGAGCAGTACTTC
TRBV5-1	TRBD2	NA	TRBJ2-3	CASSLGLAETDTQYF	TGCGCCAGCAGCCTGGGACTAGCGGAGACAGATACGCAGTATTTT
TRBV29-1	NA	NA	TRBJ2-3	CSVEVTKSEDTQYF	TGCAGCGTTGAAGTAACGAAATCAGAAGATACGCAGTATTTT
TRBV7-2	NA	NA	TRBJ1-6	CASSPIVTWDGNSPLHF	TGTGCCAGCAGCCCAATCGTGACGTGGGACGGTAATTCACCCCTCCACTTT
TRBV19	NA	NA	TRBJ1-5	CASNSGGNQPQHF	TGTGCCAGTAACTCAGGAGGCAATCAGCCCCAGCATTTT
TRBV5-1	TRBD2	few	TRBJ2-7	CASSLTSGGYEQYF	TGCGCCAGCAGCTTGACTAGCGGGGGCTACGAGCAGTACTTC
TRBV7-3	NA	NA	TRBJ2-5	CASGRGHGETQYF	TGTGCCAGCGGGCGGGGCCACGGAGAGACCCAGTACTTC
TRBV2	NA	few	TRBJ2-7	CASRVDPYEQYF	TGTGCCAGCAGGGTCGACCCTTACGAGCAGTACTTC
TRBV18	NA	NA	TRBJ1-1	CASSPGQNTEAFF	TGTGCCAGCTCACCAGGTCAGAACACTGAAGCTTTCTTT
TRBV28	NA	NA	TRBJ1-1	CASIRGSNTEAFF	TGTGCCAGCATTAGGGGATCGAACACTGAAGCTTTCTTT
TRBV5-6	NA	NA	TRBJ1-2	CASSSGETNYGYTF	TGTGCCAGCAGCTCGGGGGAGACTAACTATGGCTACACCTTC
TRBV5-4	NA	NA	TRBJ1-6	CASSLYNSPLHF	TGTGCCAGCAGCTTGTACAATTCACCCCTCCACTTT
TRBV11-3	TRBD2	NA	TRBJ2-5	CASSLGTSGGLETQYF	TGTGCCAGCAGCCTCGGGACTAGCGGGGGTCTAGAGACCCAGTACTTC
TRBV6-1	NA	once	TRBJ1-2	CASRGAVNNYGYTF	TGTGCCAGCAGGGGAGCAGTTAACAACTATGGCTACACCTTC
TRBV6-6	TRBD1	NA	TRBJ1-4	CASTPRDSSEKLFF	TGTGCCAGCACACCCCGGGACAGTAGTGAAAAACTGTTTTTT
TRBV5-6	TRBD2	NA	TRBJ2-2	CASSIRTSGRGELFF	TGTGCCAGCAGCATCCGGACTAGCGGGAGGGGGGAGCTGTTTTTT
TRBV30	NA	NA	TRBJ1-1	CAWSRGWRTEAFF	TGTGCCTGGAGTAGGGGCTGGAGGACTGAAGCTTTCTTT
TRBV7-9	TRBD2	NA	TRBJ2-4	CASSPGLAGNIQYF	TGTGCCAGCAGCCCCGGACTAGCGGGGAACATTCAGTACTTC
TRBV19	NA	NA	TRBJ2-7	CASSITSLHLYEQYF	TGTGCCAGTAGTATAACTAGCCTTCACCTCTACGAGCAGTACTTC
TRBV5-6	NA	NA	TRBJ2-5	CASSLGVTGGETQYF	TGTGCCAGCAGCTTGGGTGTAACCGGGGGAGAGACCCAGTACTTC
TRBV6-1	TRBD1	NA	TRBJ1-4	CASSGGTVLGEKLFF	TGTGCCAGCAGTGGGGGGACAGTGCTGGGTGAAAAACTGTTTTTT
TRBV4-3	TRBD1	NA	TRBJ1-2	CASSQGRDSVFYGYTF	TGCGCCAGCAGCCAAGGCCGGGACAGTGTCTTCTATGGCTACACCTTC
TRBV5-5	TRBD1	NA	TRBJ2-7	CASNLTGLDEQYF	TGTGCCAGCAACCTGACAGGGTTGGACGAGCAGTACTTC
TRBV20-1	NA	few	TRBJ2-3	CSARARHTQYF	TGCAGTGCTAGAGCAAGGCATACGCAGTATTTT
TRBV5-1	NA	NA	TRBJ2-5	CASSSRRLETQYF	TGCGCCAGCAGCTCCCGCCGACTTGAGACCCAGTACTTC
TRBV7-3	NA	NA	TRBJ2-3	CASSLGGIADTQYF	TGTGCCAGCAGCTTAGGGGGCATCGCAGATACGCAGTATTTT
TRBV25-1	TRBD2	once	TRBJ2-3	CASSGRLAEGTQYF	TGTGCCAGCAGTGGCCGACTAGCCGAGGGTACGCAGTATTTT
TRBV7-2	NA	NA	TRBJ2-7	CASSLERITSYEQYF	TGTGCCAGCAGCTTAGAACGGATAACATCCTACGAGCAGTACTTC
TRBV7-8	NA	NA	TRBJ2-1	CASSNRHEQFF	TGTGCCAGCAGCAACAGGCATGAGCAGTTCTTC
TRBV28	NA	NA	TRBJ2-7	CASSPVGGEQYF	TGTGCCAGCAGTCCCGTAGGTGGCGAGCAGTACTTC
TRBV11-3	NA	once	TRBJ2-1	CASSLAPGNEQFF	TGTGCCAGCAGCTTAGCCCCGGGCAATGAGCAGTTCTTC
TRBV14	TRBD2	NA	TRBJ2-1	CASSQAGDWTSGSYNEQFF	TGTGCCAGCAGCCAAGCTGGGGATTGGACTAGCGGGTCCTACAATGAGCAGTTCTTC
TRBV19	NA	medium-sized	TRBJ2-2	CASSIKAGGAGELFF	TGTGCCAGTAGTATAAAAGCGGGTGGGGCCGGGGAGCTGTTTTTT
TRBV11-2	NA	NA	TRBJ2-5	CASSLAQETQYF	TGTGCCAGCAGCTTAGCGCAAGAGACCCAGTACTTC
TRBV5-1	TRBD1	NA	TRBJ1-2	CASSLGTGNYGYTF	TGCGCCAGCAGCTTAGGGACAGGGAACTATGGCTACACCTTC
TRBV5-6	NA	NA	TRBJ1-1	CASSPLGYMGTEAFF	TGTGCCAGCAGTCCGCTTGGGTACATGGGCACTGAAGCTTTCTTT
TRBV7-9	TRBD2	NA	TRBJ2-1	CASSALVAGGLKQFF	TGTGCCAGCAGCGCCCTAGTAGCGGGGGGGCTAAAGCAGTTCTTC
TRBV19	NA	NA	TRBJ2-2	CASRGLGPGSCFF	NA
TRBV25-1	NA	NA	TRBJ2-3	CASRKPGGVEDTQYF	TGTGCCAGCAGGAAACCGGGGGGCGTGGAAGATACGCAGTATTTT
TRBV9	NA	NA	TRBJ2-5	CASSVAQTRGQETQYF	TGTGCCAGCAGCGTAGCTCAGACTCGCGGACAAGAGACCCAGTACTTC
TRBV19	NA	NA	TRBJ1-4	CASSLGGANEKLFF	TGTGCCAGTAGTCTAGGGGGGGCTAATGAAAAACTGTTTTTT